This T cell receptor (beta chain) was identified in a study of low-dose radiotherapy and immunotherapy resistance in tumors. Study context: Aspirin was administered orally at 300 mg daily for four cycles, commencing on cycle 1 day 1.

Only one count was recorded for this clonotype. Time point here: after trial treatment. The treatment: LDRT plus nivolumab, ipilimumab, low-dose cyclophosphamide and aspirin (RACIN trial). The donors' regimen was nivolumab, ipilimumab, aspirin, low-dose cyclophosphamide and low-dose radiotherapy. Alpha and beta chains were covered, as first-strand cDNA relied on TRAV- and TRBV-specific primers. The authors ran around 22 PCR cycles to amplify TCRs with a constant-region primer and V-primer adapter. In TCRdb, the reads were re-called with MiXCR into one record per CDR3 protein. The sample lists under 35,000 distinct CDR3 sequences, about 49% occurring once. The CDR3 is made up of 13 amino acids. CDR1 and CDR2 from the germline V gene are MNHEY and SVGEGT. V gave up 7 bases and J gave up 4 bases; unmatched junction bases: 4.

The TCR originated in a male donor with gallbladder cancer. V usage is TRBV6-2 or TRBV6-3 and J usage is TRBJ2-5; 9 bases are shared with TRBD1. The input for sequencing was PBMCs, taken after low-dose radiotherapy plus immunotherapy. The CDR3 region has the DNA TGTGCCAGCAAAACAGGGGGCCGAGAGACCCAGTACTTC. Translation gives CASKTGGRETQYF.